The source of this T cell receptor (beta chain) is a study of CXCR3-negative and CXCR3-positive naive CD8 T cells. Overall study context: Libraries each contributed about 1.5 +/- 0.3 million TRB reads, for around 150 million in total. Study findings and constraints: After cryopreservation, expression of CXCR3 was partially reduced, and most assays were run with fresh PBMCs. Diversity was high in both naive subsets and much lower in memory cells.

A remark on this clonotype: The antigen is unknown.

Every subset of CD8+ T cells was sorted in triplicate at 250,000 to 300,000 cells each. cDNA libraries for TRB were generated by 5' RACE incorporating UMI labels. TCRdb re-called the 5' RACE reads and catalogs CDR3 proteins one per entry, DNA excluded. The sample is made up of around 34,000 distinct CDR3 sequences, and the top ten hold more than 14% of it. CDR3 length equals 19 residues. Germline CDR1 and CDR2: MNHEY and SVGEGT. Sample: memory CD8+ T cells from blood. The sequence was collected from a human donor in good health. Some clones in this sample may be carry-over from other donors' samples. The V gene is TRBV6-2 or TRBV6-3, the J gene TRBJ2-3; checking the TCRdb D call of TRBD2 is not possible without DNA. The CDR3 protein is CASSYSRSSGKIVPDTQYF.